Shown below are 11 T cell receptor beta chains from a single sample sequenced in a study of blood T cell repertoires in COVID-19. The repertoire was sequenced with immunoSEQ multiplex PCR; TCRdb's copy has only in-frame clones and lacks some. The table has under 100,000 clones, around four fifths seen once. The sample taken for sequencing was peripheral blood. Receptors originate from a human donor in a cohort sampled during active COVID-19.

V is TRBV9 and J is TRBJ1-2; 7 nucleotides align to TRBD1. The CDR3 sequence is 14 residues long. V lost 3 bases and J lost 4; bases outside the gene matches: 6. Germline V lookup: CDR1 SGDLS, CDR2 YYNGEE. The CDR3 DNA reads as TGTGCCAGCAGCGCACACAGGGGTTCCTATGGCTACACCTTC. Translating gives CASSAHRGSYGYTF. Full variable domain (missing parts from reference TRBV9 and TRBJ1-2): DSGVTQTPKHLITATGQRVTLRCSPRSGDLSVYWYQQSLDQGLQFLIQYYNGEERAKGNILERFSAQQFPDLHSELNLSSLELGDSALYFCASSAHRGSYGYTFGSGTRLTVV.

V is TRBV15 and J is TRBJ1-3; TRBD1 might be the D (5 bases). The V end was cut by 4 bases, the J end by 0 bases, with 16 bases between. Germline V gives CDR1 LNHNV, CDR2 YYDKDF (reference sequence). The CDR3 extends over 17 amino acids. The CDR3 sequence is CATSKILGQASGNTIYF. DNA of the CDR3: TGTGCCACCAGCAAAATTTTGGGGCAGGCCTCTGGAAACACCATATATTTT.

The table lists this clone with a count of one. CDR3 in amino acids: CASSPGLASGNTIYF. CDR3 nucleotide sequence: TGTGCCAGCAGCCCGGGACTGGCCTCTGGAAACACCATATATTTT. This chain uses TRBV4-2 with TRBJ1-3, with D maybe TRBD1 (5 bases). The CDR3 is 15 amino acids. V was clipped by 4 bases and J by 0 bases, with 10 bases between them. The germline V gene has CDR1 LGHNA and CDR2 YNFKEQ.

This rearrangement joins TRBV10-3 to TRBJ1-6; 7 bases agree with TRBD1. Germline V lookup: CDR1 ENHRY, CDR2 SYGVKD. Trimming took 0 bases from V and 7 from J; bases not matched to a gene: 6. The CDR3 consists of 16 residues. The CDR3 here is CAISESKGQTNSPLHF. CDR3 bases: TGTGCCATCAGTGAGTCGAAGGGACAGACCAATTCACCCCTCCACTTT.

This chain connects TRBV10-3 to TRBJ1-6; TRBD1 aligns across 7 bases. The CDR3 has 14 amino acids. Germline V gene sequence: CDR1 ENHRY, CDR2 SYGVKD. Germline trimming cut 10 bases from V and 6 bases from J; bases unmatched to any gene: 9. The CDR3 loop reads CATSVGTANSPLHF. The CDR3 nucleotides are TGTGCCACATCAGTAGGGACAGCTAATTCACCCCTCCACTTT.

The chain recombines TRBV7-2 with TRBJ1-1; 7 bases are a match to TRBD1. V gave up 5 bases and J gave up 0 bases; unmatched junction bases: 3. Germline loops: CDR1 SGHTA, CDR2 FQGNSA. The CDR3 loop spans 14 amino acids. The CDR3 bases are TGTGCCAGCAGCCCCGACAGGGTGAACACTGAAGCTTTCTTT. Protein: CASSPDRVNTEAFF. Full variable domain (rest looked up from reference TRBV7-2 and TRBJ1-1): GAGVSQSPSNKVTEKGKDVELRCDPISGHTALYWYRQSLGQGLEFLIYFQGNSAPDKSGLPSDRFSAERTGGSVSTLTIQRTQQEDSAVYLCASSPDRVNTEAFFGQGTRLTVV.

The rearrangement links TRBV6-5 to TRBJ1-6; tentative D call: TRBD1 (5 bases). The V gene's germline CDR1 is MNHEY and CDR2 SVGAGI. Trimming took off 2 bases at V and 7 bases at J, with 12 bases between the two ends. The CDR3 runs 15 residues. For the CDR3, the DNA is TGTGCCAGCAGTTACGGGACGGGAGAGAATTCACCCCTCCACTTT. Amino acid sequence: CASSYGTGENSPLHF.

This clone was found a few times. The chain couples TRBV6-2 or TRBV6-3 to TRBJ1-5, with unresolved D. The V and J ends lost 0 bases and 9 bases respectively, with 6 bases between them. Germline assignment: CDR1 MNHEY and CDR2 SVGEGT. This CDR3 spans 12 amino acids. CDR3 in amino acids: CASSYSIRPQHF. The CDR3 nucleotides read TGTGCCAGCAGTTACTCAATTAGGCCCCAGCATTTT.

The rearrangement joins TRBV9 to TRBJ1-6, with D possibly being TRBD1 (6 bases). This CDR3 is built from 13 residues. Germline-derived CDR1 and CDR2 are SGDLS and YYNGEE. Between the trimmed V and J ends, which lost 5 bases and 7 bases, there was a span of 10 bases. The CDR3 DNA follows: TGTGCCAGCAGAGGGGGGGGCAATTCACCCCTCCACTTT. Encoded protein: CASRGGGNSPLHF.

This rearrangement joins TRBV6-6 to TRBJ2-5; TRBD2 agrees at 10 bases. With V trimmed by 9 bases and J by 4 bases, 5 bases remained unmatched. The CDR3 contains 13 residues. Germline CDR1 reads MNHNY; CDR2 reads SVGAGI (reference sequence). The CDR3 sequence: CASKAGGRETQYF. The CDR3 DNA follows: TGTGCCAGTAAAGCGGGGGGGCGAGAGACCCAGTACTTC.

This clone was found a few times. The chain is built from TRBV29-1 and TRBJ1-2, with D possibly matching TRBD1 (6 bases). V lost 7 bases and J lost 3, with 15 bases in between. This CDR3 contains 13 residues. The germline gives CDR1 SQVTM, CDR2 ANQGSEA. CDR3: CSAGRGADYGYTF. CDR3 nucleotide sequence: TGCAGCGCTGGGCGGGGGGCTGACTATGGCTACACCTTC. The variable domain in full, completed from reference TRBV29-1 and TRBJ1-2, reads SAVISQKPSRDICQRGTSLTIQCQVDSQVTMMFWYRQQPGQSLTLIATANQGSEATYESGFVIDKFPISRPNLTFSTLTVSNMSPEDSSIYLCSAGRGADYGYTFGSGTRLTVV.